Listed below are T cell receptor beta chains from one sample, sequenced in a study of shared clonotypes between healthy human individuals. Profiling relied on immunoSEQ multiplex PCR, and the TCRdb table lists in-frame clones only, not all of them. The table lists about 960,000 clones, about 80% of them singletons. Material for sequencing was memory CD4+ T cells sorted from blood. The receptor source for this set is a man in his late teens or twenties in good health. The CDR3 runs from the conserved cysteine through the conserved F or W. D genes are given only for firm matches. Size tells how often a clone was seen (once, few, many) or the class of an expanded clone, and some rows leave it out.

>NA|NA|TRBJ2-7|TRBV5-1
CASKSPGSYEQYF
TGCGCCAGCAAGTCCCCAGGGTCCTACGAGCAGTACTTC
>once|NA|TRBJ2-3|TRBV29-1
CSGSTGSTDTQYF
TGCAGCGGATCGACAGGTAGTACAGATACGCAGTATTTT
>NA|NA|TRBJ2-5|TRBV30
CAWMGGNLETQYF
TGTGCCTGGATGGGGGGTAACCTGGAGACCCAGTACTTC
>NA|TRBD2|TRBJ2-7|TRBV6-1
CASTKLQTSGYEQYF
TGTGCCAGCACCAAACTTCAGACTAGCGGCTACGAGCAGTACTTC
>NA|TRBD2|TRBJ2-3|TRBV19
CASSSGLVRTDTQYF
TGTGCCAGTAGTTCCGGACTAGTGCGGACAGATACGCAGTATTTT
>NA|NA|TRBJ1-2|TRBV6-5
CASSPVGFYGYTF
TGTGCCAGCAGCCCCGTAGGCTTCTATGGCTACACCTTC
>NA|NA|TRBJ2-7|TRBV10-2
CASGRHEQYF
TGCGCCAGCGGTCGGCACGAGCAGTACTTC
>NA|TRBD1|TRBJ2-7|TRBV2
CASTIGVGGARF
TGTGCCAGCACCATAGGGGTAGGGGGCGCTAGGTTC
>NA|TRBD1|TRBJ1-2|TRBV19
CASSILVRTTGLFGLGYTF
TGTGCCAGTAGTATCCTGGTCCGAACGACAGGGCTCTTTGGTCTTGGCTACACCTTC
>NA|NA|TRBJ2-5|TRBV5-1
CASSLAGPETQYF
TGCGCCAGCAGCTTGGCCGGCCCAGAGACCCAGTACTTC
>NA|NA|TRBJ2-2|TRBV7-9
CASSLTGVHGGELFF
TGTGCCAGCAGCCTGACAGGCGTTCATGGTGGGGAGCTGTTTTTT
>NA|NA|TRBJ2-3|TRBV14
CASSQDQGTSTDTQYF
TGTGCCAGCAGCCAAGATCAAGGGACTTCCACAGATACGCAGTATTTT
>NA|NA|TRBJ2-2|TRBV9
CASSVETYGTGELFF
TGTGCCAGCAGCGTAGAGACCTACGGGACCGGGGAGCTGTTTTTT
>NA|TRBD1|TRBJ1-5|TRBV4-1
CASSQGDRGGNQPQHF
TGCGCCAGCAGCCAAGGGGACAGGGGAGGTAACCAGCCCCAGCATTTT
>NA|NA|TRBJ1-3|TRBV30
CAWSTGDSGNTIYF
TGTGCCTGGAGTACAGGCGACTCTGGAAACACCATATATTTT
>NA|TRBD1|TRBJ2-4|TRBV7-2
CASSSTGVKNIQYF
TGTGCCAGCAGCTCGACAGGGGTCAAAAACATTCAGTACTTC
>NA|NA|TRBJ2-7|TRBV5-1
CASSLRMGLGSYEQYF
TGCGCCAGCAGCTTGCGTATGGGTTTAGGGTCCTACGAGCAGTACTTC
>NA|NA|TRBJ1-2|TRBV27
CASRTGTFSGYTF
TGTGCCAGCAGGACGGGGACGTTCTCGGGCTACACCTTC
>NA|NA|TRBJ2-7|TRBV5-1
CASSLGPAVASYEQYF
TGCGCCAGCAGCTTGGGTCCTGCCGTAGCCTCCTACGAGCAGTACTTC
>NA|NA|TRBJ1-1|TRBV11-2
CASSPQLNTEAFF
TGTGCCAGCAGCCCACAACTGAACACTGAAGCTTTCTTT
>NA|NA|TRBJ2-7|TRBV6-5
CASRDSHYEQYF
TGTGCCAGCAGGGACAGTCACTACGAGCAGTACTTC
>NA|NA|TRBJ2-2|TRBV10-1
CASSEGSSTGELFF
TGCGCCAGCAGTGAGGGGTCTTCCACCGGGGAGCTGTTTTTT
>few|NA|TRBJ1-2|TRBV5-4
CASSSHFGGDGYTF
TGTGCCAGCAGCAGCCACTTTGGCGGGGATGGCTACACCTTC
>NA|NA|TRBJ2-7|TRBV11-3
CASSLRGGYEQYF
TGTGCCAGCAGCTTGAGAGGGGGCTACGAGCAGTACTTC
>NA|NA|TRBJ2-3|TRBV27
CASSLSRDTDTQYF
TGTGCCAGCAGTTTATCTCGTGACACAGATACGCAGTATTTT